These 20 T cell receptor beta chains came from one sample sequenced in a study of cytomegalovirus exposure and HLA in healthy donors. Primers included in the PCR were 60 Vbeta and 13 Jbeta primers. Sequencing used immunoSEQ multiplex PCR; TCRdb keeps in-frame clones, though not all of them. The sample yields some 190,000 clones, just under 80% seen once. Sequences were obtained from PBMCs. These receptor sequences come from a female donor in good health and CMV-seronegative.

This clone was picked up one time. The chain joins TRBV6-1 to TRBJ1-2; D gene ambiguous. Germline values: CDR1 MNHNS, CDR2 SASEGT. V lost 4 bases and J lost 8, with 8 bases in between. This CDR3 comprises 11 residues. As DNA, the CDR3 is TGTGCCAGCAGTGGTCGGGGAGGCTACACCTTC. Protein product: CASSGRGGYTF.

The chain has TRBV7-2 and TRBJ2-1, with TRBD2 identical over 15 bases. The germline CDR1 and CDR2 sequences are SGHTA and FQGNSA. V shed 0 bases, J shed 11 bases, and the junction held 8 bases outside the gene matches. The length of the CDR3 is 17 residues. The CDR3 here is CASSLAHRTSGRGQQFF. The CDR3 DNA reads TGTGCCAGCAGCTTAGCGCATCGGACTAGCGGGAGGGGGCAGCAGTTCTTC.

The rearrangement joins TRBV5-1 to TRBJ1-2; 9 nucleotides agree with TRBD1. Germline values: CDR1 SGHRS, CDR2 YFSETQ. Trimming at V came to 4 bases and at J to 7 bases, leaving 5 bases not matched to a gene. The CDR3 spans 13 residues. CDR3 region: CASSPGQGRGYTF. CDR3 DNA: TGCGCCAGCAGCCCGGGACAGGGTCGTGGCTACACCTTC. Based on the CDR3 plus reference TRBV5-1 and TRBJ1-2, the full variable domain is KAGVTQTPRYLIKTRGQQVTLSCSPISGHRSVSWYQQTPGQGLQFLFEYFSETQRNKGNFPGRFSGRQFSNSRSEMNVSTLELGDSALYLCASSPGQGRGYTFGSGTRLTVV.

The chain couples TRBV6-6 to TRBJ1-2, with D perhaps TRBD1 (5 bases). The CDR3 has 13 amino acids. Trimming pared 6 bases from V and 6 bases from J, leaving 14 bases between. Germline values: CDR1 MNHNY, CDR2 SVGAGI (reference sequence). The CDR3 here is CASRGNQGDGYTF. The CDR3 DNA sequence: TGTGCCAGCAGAGGCAACCAGGGTGATGGCTACACCTTC.

The gene calls are TRBV4-2 and TRBJ1-1, with no clear D. CDR1 and CDR2 from the germline V gene are LGHNA and YNFKEQ. V was pared by 0 bases and J by 1 base, with 9 bases between. This CDR3 is 15 amino acids long. The CDR3 sequence is CASSQDGTQNTEAFF. CDR3 sequence (DNA): TGTGCCAGCAGCCAAGATGGCACCCAGAACACTGAAGCTTTCTTT.

This clone was detected a few times. This chain uses TRBV4-2 with TRBJ2-1; D remains ambiguous. CDR3 length equals 13 residues. The V and J ends lost 0 bases and 9 bases respectively, with 9 bases between them. Germline values: CDR1 LGHNA, CDR2 YNFKEQ. CDR3 nucleotide sequence: TGTGCCAGCAGCCAAGATATGCTCGGTGAGCAGTTCTTC. Translated, it gives CASSQDMLGEQFF.

The chain joins TRBV4-3 to TRBJ2-1, with 12 nucleotides matching TRBD2. V was clipped by 3 bases and J by 8 bases; unmatched bases: 5. The CDR3 consists of 15 residues. The germline CDR1 and CDR2 sequences are LGHNA and YSLEER. This chain's CDR3 is CASSHPLAGGHEQFF. CDR3 bases: TGCGCCAGCAGCCATCCACTAGCGGGAGGTCATGAGCAGTTCTTC.

V is TRBV5-4 and J is TRBJ2-7, with 10 bases aligning to TRBD1. V lost 4 bases, J lost 4 bases, and 11 bases stayed unmatched. This CDR3 region has 16 residues. In germline, CDR1 is SGHNT, CDR2 YYREEE (reference sequence). CDR3 DNA sequence: TGTGCCAGCAGCGTCGGATCGGGACAGGGGTTTTACGAGCAGTACTTC. Protein: CASSVGSGQGFYEQYF.

The chain couples TRBV5-4 to TRBJ2-2; a possible D gene is TRBD1 (5 bases). Trimming removed 0 bases from V and 6 bases from J, with 12 bases in between. Germline-derived CDR1 and CDR2 are SGHNT and YYREEE (reference sequence). The CDR3 spans 15 residues. The CDR3 here is CASSLVQGRAGELFF. The CDR3 nucleotides are TGTGCCAGCAGCTTGGTGCAGGGAAGGGCCGGGGAGCTGTTTTTT.

Notes on this clone: Other DNA sequences of this sample code for an identical CDR3. The V gene is TRBV27, the J gene TRBJ2-7; 11 nucleotides align to TRBD2. CDR3 size: 17 residues. Germline V gene sequence: CDR1 MNHEY, CDR2 SMNVEV (reference sequence). The J segment lost 0 bases and the V segment lost 2 bases, leaving 6 bases of the junction unmatched. The CDR3 region has the DNA TGTGCCAGCAGTTTACTAACTAGCGGGGGCAGCTCCTACGAGCAGTACTTC. Translating it yields CASSLLTSGGSSYEQYF.

The V gene is TRBV2, the J gene TRBJ1-1; TRBD1 matches 7 bases. The CDR3 is 15 amino acids. The J segment lost 1 base and the V segment lost 3 bases, leaving 5 bases of the junction unmatched. CDR1 is SNHLY and CDR2 is FYNNEI in the germline V gene. This chain's CDR3 is CASSDDRAGNTEAFF. The CDR3 region has the DNA TGTGCCAGCAGTGATGACAGGGCCGGGAACACTGAAGCTTTCTTT.

The J gene is TRBJ1-2, the V gene TRBV29-1, with 7 bases lining up with TRBD1. Germline V CDR1 and CDR2: SQVTM, ANQGSEA. V gave up 7 bases and J gave up 7 bases; unmatched junction bases: 9. The CDR3 is 12 residues long. The CDR3 bases are TGCAGCGCGACCGACAGGGCAAGTGGCTACACCTTC. Translating gives CSATDRASGYTF.

The sample holds a few counts of this clone. This sequence joins TRBV19 and TRBJ1-5; 8 bases fit TRBD1. From germline, CDR1 is LNHDA and CDR2 SQIVND (reference sequence). V shed 6 bases and J 4 bases; nucleotides not matched to a gene: 8. The CDR3 extends over 15 amino acids. The DNA of the CDR3 is TGTGCCAGTAGCCCCGGACAGGGAGGGAATCAGCCCCAGCATTTT. It encodes CASSPGQGGNQPQHF. Based on the CDR3 plus reference TRBV19 and TRBJ1-5, the full variable domain is DGGITQSPKYLFRKEGQNVTLSCEQNLNHDAMYWYRQDPGQGLRLIYYSQIVNDFQKGDIAEGYSVSREKKESFPLTVTSAQKNPTAFYLCASSPGQGGNQPQHFGDGTRLSIL.

This chain uses TRBV6-7 with TRBJ1-4; D not resolved. TRBV6-7 falls under the ORF class, with uncertain function. This CDR3 region has 14 residues. V gave up 3 bases and J gave up 8 bases, with 13 bases separating them. The CDR3 spells CASSYEARGEKLFF. The CDR3 nucleotides are TGTGCCAGCAGTTATGAGGCAAGAGGGGAAAAACTGTTTTTT.

Points on this clone: Other DNA sequences in the same sample also yield this CDR3. V and J are TRBV27 and TRBJ2-7; D might be TRBD1 (6 bases). Per germline, CDR1 MNHEY and CDR2 SMNVEV (reference sequence). Trimming shortened V by 3 bases and J by 0 bases, and 9 bases separated the two germline ends. CDR3 length: 14 residues. The CDR3 loop reads CASSLRGGSYEQYF. The CDR3 nucleotides are TGTGCCAGCAGTTTGCGAGGGGGCTCCTACGAGCAGTACTTC.

This clone was recorded a few times. The chain is built from TRBV15 and TRBJ2-7; TRBD2 matches at 7 bases. Germline CDR1 LNHNV, CDR2 YYDKDF (reference sequence). The CDR3 runs 14 residues. After removal of 1 base from V and 3 bases from J, the junction contained 3 bases not matched to a gene. The CDR3 region has the DNA TGTGCCACCAGCAGAGCGAAGCGGGACTACGAGCAGTACTTC. Translated: CATSRAKRDYEQYF.

A word on this clone: One end of the junction fails to match germline, which may point to a read error. The rearrangement uses TRBV7-9 and TRBJ2-7, with 11 bases identical to TRBD2. The CDR3 contains 15 residues. Germline loops: CDR1 SEHNR, CDR2 FQNEAQ (reference sequence). DNA for the CDR3: TGTTCCAGCAGCCGAACTAGCGGGGGAACCTACGAGCAGTACTTC. It codes for CSSSRTSGGTYEQYF.

This clone turned up a few times. The gene calls are TRBV6-4 and TRBJ2-3, with 8 bases matching TRBD1. Trimming took 3 bases from V and 7 from J; bases not matched to a gene: 3. Germline V CDR1 and CDR2: MRHNA, SNTAGT. This CDR3 spans 13 amino acids. Written as DNA, the CDR3 is TGTGCCAGCAGTGAACACAGGGGGAATACGCAGTATTTT. Translation gives CASSEHRGNTQYF.

The chain links TRBV9 to TRBJ2-1; perhaps TRBD2 as D (7 bases). The V gene lost 4 bases and the J gene lost 0 bases, with 14 bases spanning the gap. Germline CDR1 SGDLS, CDR2 YYNGEE. The CDR3 covers 16 residues. CDR3 amino acids: CASSPSGGRSYNEQFF. For the CDR3, the DNA is TGTGCCAGCAGCCCCTCGGGGGGCCGCTCCTACAATGAGCAGTTCTTC. The complete variable domain, with remaining parts taken from reference TRBV9 and TRBJ2-1, reads DSGVTQTPKHLITATGQRVTLRCSPRSGDLSVYWYQQSLDQGLQFLIQYYNGEERAKGNILERFSAQQFPDLHSELNLSSLELGDSALYFCASSPSGGRSYNEQFFGPGTRLTVL.

V gene TRBV5-6 combines with J gene TRBJ2-1, with D maybe TRBD2 (5 bases). Germline CDR1 is SGHDT and CDR2 is YYEEEE. V lost 1 base to trimming and J lost 6 bases, with 14 bases between them. This CDR3 region has 15 residues. The CDR3 sequence is CASSLWASGGNEQFF. Here the CDR3 DNA reads TGTGCCAGCAGCTTGTGGGCCAGCGGCGGCAATGAGCAGTTCTTC.